This T cell receptor beta chain was documented in a study of T cells in Graves' hyperthyroidism and ophthalmopathy. Those patients with uncontrolled infection, other autoimmune disease, pregnancy or lactation were excluded. The diagnostic basis comprised clinical symptoms, serum thyroxine and TRAb, thyroid ultrasound and orbital computed tomography. This clonotype was counted at least ten times. Its antigen remains unknown. The CDR3 spans 14 residues. V gave up 1 base and J gave up 10 bases, with 14 bases separating them. Germline V CDR1 and CDR2: MNHNS, SASEGT. The study's findings and limits: The model identified upcoming ophthalmopathy a median about six months ahead of onset.

Template material for amplifying TCR beta CDR3 regions consisted of RNA transcripts. The TCR CDR3 was amplified in a first-round RT-PCR using the HTBI primer set. One entry per CDR3 protein results from TCRdb running MiXCR on the multiplex PCR reads. The repertoire holds about 420,000 distinct CDR3 sequences, with roughly 13% as singletons. The receptor was derived from a woman aged 18-35 years with Graves' hyperthyroidism. The rearrangement links TRBV6-1 to TRBJ1-5; the D gene is possibly TRBD1 (6 bases). The sequenced sample was blood. The CDR3 DNA is TGTGCCAGCAGTGAAGAGGGGGGTCGGGGACCCCAGCATTTT. It encodes CASSEEGGRGPQHF.